The T cell receptor beta chain under discussion was sequenced for a study of T cell changes during pregnancy in multiple sclerosis. Germline values: CDR1 SGHRS, CDR2 YFSETQ. The CDR3 runs to 16 residues. The trim removed 5 bases at V and 1 base at J, leaving 11 bases unmatched. Assay: immunoSEQ multiplex PCR; the TCRdb copy retains only in-frame clones and omits some. Of roughly 34,000 clones in the sample, roughly 90% are singletons; the top ten hold approximately 0.43%. Specimen: CD4+ T cells from peripheral blood mononuclear cells, collected in the second trimester of pregnancy. V and J are TRBV5-1 and TRBJ1-1; 7 bases fit TRBD1. The clonotype originates from a female donor in good health, enrolled as a control in a pregnancy study. CDR3 bases: TGCGCCAGCAGGTTACTTTACAGGGGCCAGAACACTGAAGCTTTCTTT. Protein sequence: CASRLLYRGQNTEAFF.